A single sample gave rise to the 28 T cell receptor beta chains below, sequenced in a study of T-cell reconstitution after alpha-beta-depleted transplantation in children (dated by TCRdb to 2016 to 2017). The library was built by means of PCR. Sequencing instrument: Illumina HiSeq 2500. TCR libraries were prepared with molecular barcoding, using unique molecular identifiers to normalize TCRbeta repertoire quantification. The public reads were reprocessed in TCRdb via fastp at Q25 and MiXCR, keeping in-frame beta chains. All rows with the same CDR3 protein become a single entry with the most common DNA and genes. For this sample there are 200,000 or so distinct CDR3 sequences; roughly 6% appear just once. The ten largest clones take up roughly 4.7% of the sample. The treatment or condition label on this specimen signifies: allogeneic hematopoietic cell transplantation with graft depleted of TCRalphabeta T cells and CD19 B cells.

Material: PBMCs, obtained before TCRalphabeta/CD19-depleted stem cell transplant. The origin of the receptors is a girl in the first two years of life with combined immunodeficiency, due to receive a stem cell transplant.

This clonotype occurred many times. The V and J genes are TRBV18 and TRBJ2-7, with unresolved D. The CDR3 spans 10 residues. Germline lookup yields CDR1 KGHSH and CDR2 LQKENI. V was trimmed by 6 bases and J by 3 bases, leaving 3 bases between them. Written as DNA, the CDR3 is TGTGCCAGCTCTATCTACGAGCAGTACTTC. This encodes CASSIYEQYF.

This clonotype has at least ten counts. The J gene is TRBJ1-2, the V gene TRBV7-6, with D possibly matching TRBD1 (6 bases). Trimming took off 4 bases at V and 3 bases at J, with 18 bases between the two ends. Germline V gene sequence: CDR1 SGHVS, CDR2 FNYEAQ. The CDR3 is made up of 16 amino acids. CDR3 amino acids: CASSSSDSDGYYGYTF. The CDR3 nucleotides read TGTGCCAGCAGCTCCTCGGACAGCGATGGGTACTATGGCTACACCTTC.

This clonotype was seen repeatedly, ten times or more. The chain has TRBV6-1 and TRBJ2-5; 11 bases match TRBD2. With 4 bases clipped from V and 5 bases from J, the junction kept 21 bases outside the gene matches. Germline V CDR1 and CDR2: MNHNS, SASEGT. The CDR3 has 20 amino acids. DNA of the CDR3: TGTGCCAGCAGTGTAGCGGGAGGGCCGATCCGTTCTCGGCCCGGGGAGACCCAGTACTTC. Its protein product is CASSVAGGPIRSRPGETQYF.

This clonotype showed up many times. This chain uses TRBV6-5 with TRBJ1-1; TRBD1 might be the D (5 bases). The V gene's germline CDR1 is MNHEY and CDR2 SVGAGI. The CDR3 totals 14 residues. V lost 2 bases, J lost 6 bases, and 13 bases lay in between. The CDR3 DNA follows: TGTGCCAGCAGTTACGGCCAGGGCGGCCCTGAAGCTTTCTTT. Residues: CASSYGQGGPEAFF.

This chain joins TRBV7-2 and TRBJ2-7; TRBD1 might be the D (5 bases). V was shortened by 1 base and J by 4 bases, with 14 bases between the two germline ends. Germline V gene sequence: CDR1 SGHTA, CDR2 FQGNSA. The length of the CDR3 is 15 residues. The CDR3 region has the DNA TGTGCCAGCAGCTTAGTTCAGGGCGGCTTATACGAGCAGTACTTC. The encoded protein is CASSLVQGGLYEQYF.

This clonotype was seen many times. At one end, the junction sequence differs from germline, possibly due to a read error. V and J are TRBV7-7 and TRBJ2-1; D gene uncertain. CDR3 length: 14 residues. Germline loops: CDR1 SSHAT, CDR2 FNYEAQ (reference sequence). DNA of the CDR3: TGTGCTAGCAGCCCCAGAGAAAACTACAATGAGCAGTTCTTC. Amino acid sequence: CASSPRENYNEQFF.

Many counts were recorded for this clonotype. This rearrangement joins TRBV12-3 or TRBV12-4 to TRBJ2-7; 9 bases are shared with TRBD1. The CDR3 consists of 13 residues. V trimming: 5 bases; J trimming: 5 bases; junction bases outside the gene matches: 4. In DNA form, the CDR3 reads TGTGCCAGCAGTCCGGGACAGGGTCACGAGCAGTACTTC. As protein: CASSPGQGHEQYF.

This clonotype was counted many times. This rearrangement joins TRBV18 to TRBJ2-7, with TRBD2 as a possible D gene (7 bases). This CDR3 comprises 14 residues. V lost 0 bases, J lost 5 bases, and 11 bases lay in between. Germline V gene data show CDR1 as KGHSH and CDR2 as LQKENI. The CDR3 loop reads CASSPPGGGDEQYF. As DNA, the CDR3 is TGTGCCAGCTCACCACCAGGGGGAGGGGACGAGCAGTACTTC.

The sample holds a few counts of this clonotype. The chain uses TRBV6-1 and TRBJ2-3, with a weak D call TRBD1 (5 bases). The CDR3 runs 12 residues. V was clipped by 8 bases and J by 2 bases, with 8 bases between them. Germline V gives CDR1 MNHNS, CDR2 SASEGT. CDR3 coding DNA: TGTGCCAGCTTCAGGGCCACAGATACGCAGTATTTT. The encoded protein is CASFRATDTQYF.

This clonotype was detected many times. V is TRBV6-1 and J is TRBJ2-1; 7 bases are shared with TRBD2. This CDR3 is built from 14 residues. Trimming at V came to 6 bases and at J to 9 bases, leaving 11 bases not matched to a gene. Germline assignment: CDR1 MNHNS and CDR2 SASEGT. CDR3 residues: CASRKVRGETEQFF. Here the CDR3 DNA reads TGTGCCAGCAGGAAGGTTCGGGGGGAGACTGAGCAGTTCTTC.

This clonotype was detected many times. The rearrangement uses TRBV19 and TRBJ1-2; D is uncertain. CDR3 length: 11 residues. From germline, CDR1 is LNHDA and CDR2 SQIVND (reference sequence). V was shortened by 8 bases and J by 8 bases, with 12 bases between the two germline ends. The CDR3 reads CASRTTGGYTF. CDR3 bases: TGTGCCAGTCGGACCACCGGAGGCTACACCTTC.

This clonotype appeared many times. The CDR3 here is CASSLSKGQYNSPLHF. CDR3 DNA sequence: TGTGCCAGCAGTTTATCGAAGGGACAGTATAATTCACCCCTCCACTTT. The chain carries TRBV27 and TRBJ1-6, with TRBD1 identical over 7 bases. The germline gives CDR1 MNHEY, CDR2 SMNVEV (reference sequence). Losses at the gene ends were 0 bases for V and 4 bases for J; bases not matched to a gene: 3. CDR3 length equals 16 residues.

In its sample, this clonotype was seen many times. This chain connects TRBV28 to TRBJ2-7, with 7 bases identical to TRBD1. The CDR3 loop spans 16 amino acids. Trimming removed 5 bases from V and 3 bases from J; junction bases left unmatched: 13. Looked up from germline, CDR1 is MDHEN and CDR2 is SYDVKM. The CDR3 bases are TGTGCCAGCAGTCAATCCCGGACAGGTACCTACTACGAGCAGTACTTC. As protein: CASSQSRTGTYYEQYF.

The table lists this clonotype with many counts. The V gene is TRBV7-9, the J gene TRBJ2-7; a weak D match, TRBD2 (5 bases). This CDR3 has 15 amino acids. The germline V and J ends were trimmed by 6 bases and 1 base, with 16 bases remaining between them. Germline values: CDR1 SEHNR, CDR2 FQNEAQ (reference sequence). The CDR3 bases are TGTGCCAGCAGTTTGAGCCTAGCTGGATCCTACGAGCAGTACTTC. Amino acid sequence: CASSLSLAGSYEQYF.

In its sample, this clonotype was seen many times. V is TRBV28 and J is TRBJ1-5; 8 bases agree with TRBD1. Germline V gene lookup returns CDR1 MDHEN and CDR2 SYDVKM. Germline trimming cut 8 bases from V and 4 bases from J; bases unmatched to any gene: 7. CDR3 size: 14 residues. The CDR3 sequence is CASGPTGANQPQHF. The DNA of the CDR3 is TGTGCCAGCGGACCGACAGGGGCTAATCAGCCCCAGCATTTT.

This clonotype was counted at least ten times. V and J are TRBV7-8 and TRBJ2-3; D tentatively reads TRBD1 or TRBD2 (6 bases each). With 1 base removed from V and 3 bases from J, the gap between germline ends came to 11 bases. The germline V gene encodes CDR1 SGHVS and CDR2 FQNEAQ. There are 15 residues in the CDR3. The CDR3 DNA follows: TGTGCCAGCAGCTTAGATCAAGGGGGGACAGATACGCAGTATTTT. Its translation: CASSLDQGGTDTQYF.

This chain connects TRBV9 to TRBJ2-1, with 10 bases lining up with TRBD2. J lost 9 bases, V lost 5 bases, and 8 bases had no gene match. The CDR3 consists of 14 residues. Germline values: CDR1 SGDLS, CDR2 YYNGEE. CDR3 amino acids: CASSPTSGAGEQFF. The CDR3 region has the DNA TGTGCCAGCAGTCCCACTAGCGGGGCAGGTGAGCAGTTCTTC.

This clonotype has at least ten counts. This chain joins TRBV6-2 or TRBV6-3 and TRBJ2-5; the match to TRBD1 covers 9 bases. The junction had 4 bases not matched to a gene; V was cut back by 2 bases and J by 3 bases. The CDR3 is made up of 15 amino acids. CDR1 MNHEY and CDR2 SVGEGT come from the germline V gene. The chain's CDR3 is CASSYGQGMEETQYF. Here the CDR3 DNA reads TGTGCCAGCAGTTACGGACAGGGGATGGAAGAGACCCAGTACTTC.

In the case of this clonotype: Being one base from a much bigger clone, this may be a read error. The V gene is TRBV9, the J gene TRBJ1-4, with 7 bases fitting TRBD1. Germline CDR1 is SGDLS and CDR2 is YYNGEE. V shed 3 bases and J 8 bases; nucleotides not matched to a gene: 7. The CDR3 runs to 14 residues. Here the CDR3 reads CASSEHRGQEKLFF. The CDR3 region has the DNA TGTGCCAGCAGCGAACACAGGGGACAGGAAAAACTGTTTTTT. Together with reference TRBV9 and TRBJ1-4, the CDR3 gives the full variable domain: DSGVTQTPKHLITATGQRVTLRCSPRSGDLSVYWYQQSLDQGLQFLIQYYNGEERAKGNILERFSAQQFPDLHSELNLSSLELGDSALYFCASSEHRGQEKLFFGSGTQLSVL.

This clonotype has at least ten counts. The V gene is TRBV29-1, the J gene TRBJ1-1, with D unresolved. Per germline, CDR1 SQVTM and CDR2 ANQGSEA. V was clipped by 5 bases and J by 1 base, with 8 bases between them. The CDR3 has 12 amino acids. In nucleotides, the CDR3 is TGCAGCGTTTCGGGCCCGAACACTGAAGCTTTCTTT. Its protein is CSVSGPNTEAFF.

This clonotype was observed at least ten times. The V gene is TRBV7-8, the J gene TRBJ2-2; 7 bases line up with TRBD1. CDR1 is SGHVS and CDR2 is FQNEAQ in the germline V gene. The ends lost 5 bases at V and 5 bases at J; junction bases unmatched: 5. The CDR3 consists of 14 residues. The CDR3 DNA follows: TGTGCCAGCAGCCGTTACAGGGGAACCGGGGAGCTGTTTTTT. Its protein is CASSRYRGTGELFF. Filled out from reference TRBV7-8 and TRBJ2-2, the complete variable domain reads GAGVSQSPRYKVAKRGQDVALRCDPISGHVSLFWYQQALGQGPEFLTYFQNEAQLDKSGLPSDRFFAERPEGSVSTLKIQRTQQEDSAVYLCASSRYRGTGELFFGEGSRLTVL.

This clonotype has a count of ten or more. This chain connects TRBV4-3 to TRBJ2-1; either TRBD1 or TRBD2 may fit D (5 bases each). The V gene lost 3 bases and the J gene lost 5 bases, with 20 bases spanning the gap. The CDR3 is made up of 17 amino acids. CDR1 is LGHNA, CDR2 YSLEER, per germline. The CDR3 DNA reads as TGCGCCAGCAGCCAGATAAACCGGGGCAGCGTCCACAATGAGCAGTTCTTC. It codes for CASSQINRGSVHNEQFF.

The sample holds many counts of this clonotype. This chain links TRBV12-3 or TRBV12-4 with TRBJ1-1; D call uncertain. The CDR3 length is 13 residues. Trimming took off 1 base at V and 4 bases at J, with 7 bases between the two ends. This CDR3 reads CASSLGAGTEAFF. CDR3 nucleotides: TGTGCCAGCAGTTTAGGGGCGGGCACTGAAGCTTTCTTT.

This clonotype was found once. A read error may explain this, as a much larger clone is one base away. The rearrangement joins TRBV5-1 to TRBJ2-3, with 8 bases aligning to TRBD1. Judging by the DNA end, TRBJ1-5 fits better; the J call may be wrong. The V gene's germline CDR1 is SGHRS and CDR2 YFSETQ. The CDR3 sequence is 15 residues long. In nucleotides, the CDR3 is TGCGCCAGCAACACAGGGGGGTCTACTCTAGATACGCAGCATTTT. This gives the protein CASNTGGSTLDTQHF.

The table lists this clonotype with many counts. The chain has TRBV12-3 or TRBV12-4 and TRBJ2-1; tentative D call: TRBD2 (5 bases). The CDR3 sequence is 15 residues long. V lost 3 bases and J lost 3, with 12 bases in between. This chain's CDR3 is CASSFGSDLYNEQFF. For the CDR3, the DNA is TGTGCCAGCAGTTTTGGGAGCGACCTCTACAATGAGCAGTTCTTC.

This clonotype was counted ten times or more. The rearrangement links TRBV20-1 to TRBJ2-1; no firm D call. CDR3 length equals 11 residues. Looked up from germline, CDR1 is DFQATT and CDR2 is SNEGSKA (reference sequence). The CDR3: CSAWLDNEQFF. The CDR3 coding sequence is TGCAGCGCTTGGCTAGACAATGAGCAGTTCTTC.

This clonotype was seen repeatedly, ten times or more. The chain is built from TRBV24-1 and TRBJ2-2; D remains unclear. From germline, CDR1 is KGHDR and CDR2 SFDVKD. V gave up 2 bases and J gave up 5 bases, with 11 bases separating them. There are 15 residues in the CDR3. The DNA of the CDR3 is TGTGCCACCAGTGATTACAACATGTGGACCGGGGAGCTGTTTTTT. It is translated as CATSDYNMWTGELFF.

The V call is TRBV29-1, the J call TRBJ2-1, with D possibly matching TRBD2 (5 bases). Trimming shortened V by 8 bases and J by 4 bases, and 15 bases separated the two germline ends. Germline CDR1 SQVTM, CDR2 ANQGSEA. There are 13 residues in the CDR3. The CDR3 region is CSTRAGDYNEQFF. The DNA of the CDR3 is TGCAGCACGAGGGCCGGGGATTACAATGAGCAGTTCTTC.